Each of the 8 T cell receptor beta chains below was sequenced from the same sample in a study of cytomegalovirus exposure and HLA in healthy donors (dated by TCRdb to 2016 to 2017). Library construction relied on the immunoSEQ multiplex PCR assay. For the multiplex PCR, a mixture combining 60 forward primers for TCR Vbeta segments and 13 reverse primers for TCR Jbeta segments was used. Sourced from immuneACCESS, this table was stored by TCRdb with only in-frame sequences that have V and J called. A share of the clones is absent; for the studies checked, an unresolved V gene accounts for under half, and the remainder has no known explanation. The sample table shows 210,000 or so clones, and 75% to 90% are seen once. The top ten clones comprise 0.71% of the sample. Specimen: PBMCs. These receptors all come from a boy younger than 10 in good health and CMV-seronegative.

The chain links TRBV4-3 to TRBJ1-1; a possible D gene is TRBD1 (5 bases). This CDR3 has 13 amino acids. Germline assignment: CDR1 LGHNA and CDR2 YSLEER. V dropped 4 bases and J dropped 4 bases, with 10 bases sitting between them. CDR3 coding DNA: TGCGCCAGCAGCCTCGTGGGGGGCACTGAAGCTTTCTTT. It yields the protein CASSLVGGTEAFF.

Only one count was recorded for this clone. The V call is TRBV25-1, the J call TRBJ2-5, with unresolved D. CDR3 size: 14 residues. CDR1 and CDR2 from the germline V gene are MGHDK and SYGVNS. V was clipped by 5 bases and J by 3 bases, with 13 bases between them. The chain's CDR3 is CASSRVLTKETQYF. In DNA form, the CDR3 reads TGTGCCAGCAGTCGAGTCCTAACCAAAGAGACCCAGTACTTC.

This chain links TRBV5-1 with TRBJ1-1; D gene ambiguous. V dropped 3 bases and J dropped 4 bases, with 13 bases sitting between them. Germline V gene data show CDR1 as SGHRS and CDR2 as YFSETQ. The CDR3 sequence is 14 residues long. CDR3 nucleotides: TGCGCCAGCAGCTCCTCCGGTGATGGCACTGAAGCTTTCTTT. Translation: CASSSSGDGTEAFF. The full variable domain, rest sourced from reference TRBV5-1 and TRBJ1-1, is KAGVTQTPRYLIKTRGQQVTLSCSPISGHRSVSWYQQTPGQGLQFLFEYFSETQRNKGNFPGRFSGRQFSNSRSEMNVSTLELGDSALYLCASSSSGDGTEAFFGQGTRLTVV.

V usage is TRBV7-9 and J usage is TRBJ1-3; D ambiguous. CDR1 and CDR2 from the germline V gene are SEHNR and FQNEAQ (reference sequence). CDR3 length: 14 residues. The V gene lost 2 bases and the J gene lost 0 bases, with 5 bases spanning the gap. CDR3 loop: CASSLTSSGNTIYF. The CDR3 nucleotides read TGTGCCAGCAGCTTAACCAGCTCTGGAAACACCATATATTTT.

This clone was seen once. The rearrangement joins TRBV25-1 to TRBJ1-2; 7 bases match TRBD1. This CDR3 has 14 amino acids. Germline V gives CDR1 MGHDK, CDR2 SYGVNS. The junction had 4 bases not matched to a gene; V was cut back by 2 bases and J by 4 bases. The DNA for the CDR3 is TGTGCCAGCAGTGAAATGGGACAGCCCTATGGCTACACCTTC. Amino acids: CASSEMGQPYGYTF.

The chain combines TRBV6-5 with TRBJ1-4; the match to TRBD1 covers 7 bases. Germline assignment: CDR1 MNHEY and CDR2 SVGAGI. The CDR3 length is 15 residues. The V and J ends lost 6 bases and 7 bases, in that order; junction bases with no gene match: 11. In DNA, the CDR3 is TGTGCCAGCAGCCCCGACAGGGCTTGGGCTGAAAAACTGTTTTTT. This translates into CASSPDRAWAEKLFF.

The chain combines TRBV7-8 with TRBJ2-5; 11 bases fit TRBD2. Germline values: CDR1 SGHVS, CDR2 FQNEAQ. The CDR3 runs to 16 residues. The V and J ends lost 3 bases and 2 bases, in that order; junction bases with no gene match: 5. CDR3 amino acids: CASSFRLAGLQETQYF. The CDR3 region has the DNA TGTGCCAGCAGCTTTAGACTAGCGGGGTTACAAGAGACCCAGTACTTC.

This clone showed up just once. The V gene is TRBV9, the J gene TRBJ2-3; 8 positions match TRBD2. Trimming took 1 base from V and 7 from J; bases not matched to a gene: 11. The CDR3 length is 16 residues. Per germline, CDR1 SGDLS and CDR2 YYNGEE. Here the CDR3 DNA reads TGTGCCAGCAGCGTAAACGCAGCGGGAGTTTTAAATACGCAGTATTTT. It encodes CASSVNAAGVLNTQYF.